Listed below are T cell receptor beta chains from one sample, sequenced in a study of STAT3 mutations in large granular lymphocyte leukemia. The data were produced by immunoSEQ multiplex PCR, yet TCRdb's version contains in-frame clones alone and is incomplete. The sample shows 40,000 to 50,000 clones, roughly 77% of them seen only once. Sequencing used PBMCs. The receptors were gathered from a human donor with T large granular lymphocyte leukemia. Some clones in this sample may be carry-over from other donors' samples. Each CDR3 is given with its conserved first and last residue. The D gene is left open where the match is weak. Expanded clones are given a class, and other clones once, few, many or no size at all.

CDR3aa: CASSPRTFTSDTQYF
CDR3nt: TGTGCCAGCAGCCCCCGGACGTTTACTTCGGATACGCAGTATTTT
abundance: NA
d_gene: NA
j_gene: TRBJ2-3
v_gene: TRBV7-2

CDR3aa: CASSLFGTNEQFF
CDR3nt: TGTGCCAGCAGTTTGTTCGGGACGAATGAGCAGTTCTTC
abundance: NA
d_gene: NA
j_gene: TRBJ2-1
v_gene: TRBV27

CDR3aa: CASRKTGARTEAFF
CDR3nt: TGTGCCAGCAGAAAGACAGGGGCGCGCACTGAAGCTTTCTTT
abundance: NA
d_gene: TRBD1
j_gene: TRBJ1-1
v_gene: TRBV2

CDR3aa: CASSQLNQETQYF
CDR3nt: TGTGCTAGTTCTCAGCTTAACCAAGAGACCCAGTACTTC
abundance: NA
d_gene: NA
j_gene: TRBJ2-5
v_gene: TRBV12-5

CDR3aa: CARSLPKGEKLFF
CDR3nt: TGTGCCAGAAGCCTCCCCAAGGGGGAAAAACTGTTTTTT
abundance: NA
d_gene: NA
j_gene: TRBJ1-4
v_gene: TRBV5-3

CDR3aa: CAITVTSGATDTQYF
CDR3nt: TGTGCCATCACTGTGACTAGCGGGGCCACAGATACGCAGTATTTT
abundance: NA
d_gene: TRBD2
j_gene: TRBJ2-3
v_gene: TRBV10-3

CDR3aa: CASSQDGGRQGVSGYTF
CDR3nt: TGCGCCAGCAGCCAAGATGGAGGGAGGCAGGGGGTATCTGGCTACACCTTC
abundance: once
d_gene: TRBD1
j_gene: TRBJ1-2
v_gene: TRBV4-3

CDR3aa: CASSEAGGLLSNQPQHF
CDR3nt: TGTGCCAGCAGTGAAGCGGGAGGGCTCCTTAGCAATCAGCCCCAGCATTTT
abundance: NA
d_gene: NA
j_gene: TRBJ1-5
v_gene: TRBV6-1

CDR3aa: CSVDPGQGADEQFF
CDR3nt: TGCAGCGTTGATCCGGGACAGGGGGCCGATGAGCAGTTCTTC
abundance: NA
d_gene: TRBD1
j_gene: TRBJ2-1
v_gene: TRBV29-1

CDR3aa: CASSSTADTQYF
CDR3nt: TGTGCCAGCAGTTCGACAGCAGATACGCAGTATTTT
abundance: NA
d_gene: NA
j_gene: TRBJ2-3
v_gene: TRBV28

CDR3aa: CASSFSVGRGTEAFF
CDR3nt: TGTGCCAGCAGCTTCTCGGTCGGTCGGGGCACTGAAGCTTTCTTT
abundance: NA
d_gene: NA
j_gene: TRBJ1-1
v_gene: TRBV7-9

CDR3aa: CASSYTGTGMEKLFF
CDR3nt: TGTGCCAGCAGTTACACAGGGACAGGGATGGAAAAACTGTTTTTT
abundance: NA
d_gene: TRBD1
j_gene: TRBJ1-4
v_gene: TRBV6-5

CDR3aa: CASKRQSGNTIYF
CDR3nt: TGCGCCAGCAAGAGACAGTCAGGAAACACCATATATTTT
abundance: NA
d_gene: NA
j_gene: TRBJ1-3
v_gene: TRBV10-2

CDR3aa: CASSPGPEDTQYF
CDR3nt: TGTGCCAGCAGCCCAGGCCCGGAGGATACGCAGTATTTT
abundance: NA
d_gene: NA
j_gene: TRBJ2-3
v_gene: TRBV6-1

CDR3aa: CASSLHAGRTEAFF
CDR3nt: TGTGCCAGCAGTTTACACGCGGGGCGGACTGAAGCTTTCTTT
abundance: NA
d_gene: NA
j_gene: TRBJ1-1
v_gene: TRBV28

CDR3aa: CASSLGASWGNEQFF
CDR3nt: TGTGCCAGCAGCTTAGGGGCTAGCTGGGGCAATGAGCAGTTCTTC
abundance: once
d_gene: NA
j_gene: TRBJ2-1
v_gene: TRBV13

CDR3aa: CASQGQGNSPLHF
CDR3nt: TGTGCCAGTCAGGGACAGGGTAATTCACCCCTCCACTTT
abundance: NA
d_gene: TRBD1
j_gene: TRBJ1-6
v_gene: TRBV28

CDR3aa: CASSGGPYGYTF
CDR3nt: TGCGCCAGCAGTGGGGGCCCCTATGGCTACACCTTC
abundance: NA
d_gene: NA
j_gene: TRBJ1-2
v_gene: TRBV10-2

CDR3aa: CASSFAPGPLGELFF
CDR3nt: TGTGCCAGCAGCTTCGCCCCGGGTCCCCTCGGGGAGCTGTTTTTT
abundance: NA
d_gene: NA
j_gene: TRBJ2-2
v_gene: TRBV5-6

CDR3aa: CASSISRDIHTQYF
CDR3nt: TGTGCCAGTAGTATATCCCGAGACATCCATACGCAGTATTTT
abundance: NA
d_gene: NA
j_gene: TRBJ2-3
v_gene: TRBV19

CDR3aa: CASSAPGAAYEQYF
CDR3nt: TGTGCCAGCAGCGCCCCCGGGGCCGCCTACGAGCAGTACTTC
abundance: NA
d_gene: NA
j_gene: TRBJ2-7
v_gene: TRBV9

CDR3aa: CASSLAGGEGYGYTF
CDR3nt: TGTGCCAGCAGCTTAGCAGGAGGGGAGGGCTATGGCTACACCTTC
abundance: once
d_gene: NA
j_gene: TRBJ1-2
v_gene: TRBV7-2

CDR3aa: CASSHDEGAVRLYGYTF
CDR3nt: TGTGCCAGCAGCCACGACGAGGGGGCCGTACGGCTCTATGGCTACACCTTC
abundance: NA
d_gene: TRBD1
j_gene: TRBJ1-2
v_gene: TRBV7-9

CDR3aa: CASILGTFPGEAFF
CDR3nt: TGTGCCAGCATCCTTGGGACATTCCCCGGGGAAGCTTTCTTT
abundance: NA
d_gene: NA
j_gene: TRBJ1-1
v_gene: TRBV6-5

CDR3aa: CASSVFPGDNSPLHF
CDR3nt: TGTGCCAGCAGCGTGTTCCCAGGGGACAATTCACCCCTCCACTTT
abundance: few
d_gene: NA
j_gene: TRBJ1-6
v_gene: TRBV9

CDR3aa: CASSRLVADTQYF
CDR3nt: TGCGCCAGCAGCCGACTAGTCGCAGATACGCAGTATTTT
abundance: once
d_gene: NA
j_gene: TRBJ2-3
v_gene: TRBV5-1

CDR3aa: CASSQGGIMNTEAFF
CDR3nt: TGCGCCAGCAGCCAAGGGGGAATCATGAACACTGAAGCTTTCTTT
abundance: few
d_gene: NA
j_gene: TRBJ1-1
v_gene: TRBV4-1

CDR3aa: CASSCVLRDYSNQPQHF
CDR3nt: TGTGCCAGCAGTTGCGTCCTCAGGGATTATAGCAATCAGCCCCAGCATTTT
abundance: NA
d_gene: NA
j_gene: TRBJ1-5
v_gene: TRBV27

CDR3aa: CASSQGTGRNQPQHF
CDR3nt: TGTGCCAGCAGCCAGGGGACAGGGAGGAATCAGCCCCAGCATTTT
abundance: NA
d_gene: TRBD1
j_gene: TRBJ1-5
v_gene: TRBV5-4

CDR3aa: CASSPQPRGQGGSYNEQFF
CDR3nt: TGTGCCAGCAGCCCTCAGCCGAGGGGACAGGGTGGGTCCTACAATGAGCAGTTCTTC
abundance: once
d_gene: NA
j_gene: TRBJ2-1
v_gene: TRBV21-1

CDR3aa: CAWSGGAGYTF
CDR3nt: TGTGCCTGGAGTGGAGGGGCAGGCTACACCTTC
abundance: NA
d_gene: NA
j_gene: TRBJ1-2
v_gene: TRBV30

CDR3aa: CASTRTINQPQHF
CDR3nt: TGTGCCAGTACGCGGACGATTAATCAGCCCCAGCATTTT
abundance: NA
d_gene: NA
j_gene: TRBJ1-5
v_gene: TRBV19

CDR3aa: CASSESVKNYGYTF
CDR3nt: TGTGCCAGCAGTGAAAGCGTCAAAAACTATGGCTACACCTTC
abundance: once
d_gene: NA
j_gene: TRBJ1-2
v_gene: TRBV6-1

CDR3aa: CASRDGGAGANVLTF
CDR3nt: TGTGCCAGCCGGGACGGTGGGGCTGGGGCCAACGTCCTGACTTTC
abundance: NA
d_gene: NA
j_gene: TRBJ2-6
v_gene: TRBV5-5

CDR3aa: CASSGQTYGYTF
CDR3nt: TGTGCCAGCAGTGGACAGACTTATGGCTACACCTTC
abundance: NA
d_gene: NA
j_gene: TRBJ1-2
v_gene: TRBV6-6

CDR3aa: CASSWDRANTEAFF
CDR3nt: TGTGCCAGCAGTTGGGACAGGGCTAACACTGAAGCTTTCTTT
abundance: NA
d_gene: TRBD1
j_gene: TRBJ1-1
v_gene: TRBV28

CDR3aa: CASRPRDSQYEQYF
CDR3nt: TGTGCCAGTCGACCCCGGGACTCTCAGTACGAGCAGTACTTC
abundance: NA
d_gene: NA
j_gene: TRBJ2-7
v_gene: TRBV19